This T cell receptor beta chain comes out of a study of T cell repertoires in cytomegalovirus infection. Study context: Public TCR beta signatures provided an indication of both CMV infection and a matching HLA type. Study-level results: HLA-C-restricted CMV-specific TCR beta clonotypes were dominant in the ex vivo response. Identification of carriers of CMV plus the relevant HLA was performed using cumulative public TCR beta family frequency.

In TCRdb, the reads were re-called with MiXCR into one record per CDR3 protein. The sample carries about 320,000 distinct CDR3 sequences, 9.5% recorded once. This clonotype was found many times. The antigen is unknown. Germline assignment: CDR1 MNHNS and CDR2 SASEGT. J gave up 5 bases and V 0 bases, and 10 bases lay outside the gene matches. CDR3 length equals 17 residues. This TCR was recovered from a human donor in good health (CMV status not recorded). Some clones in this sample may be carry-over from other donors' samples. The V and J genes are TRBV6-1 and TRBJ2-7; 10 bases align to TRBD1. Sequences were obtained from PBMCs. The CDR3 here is CASSEAGPGTGVHEQYF. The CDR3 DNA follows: TGTGCCAGCAGTGAAGCCGGACCCGGGACAGGGGTCCACGAGCAGTACTTC.